This T cell receptor (beta chain) was recorded in a study of blood T cell repertoires in COVID-19. Looking at the study overall: COVID-19 samples from acute and convalescent phases originated in the United States, Italy and Spain.

As processed by the authors: Reference gene primer amplification in the assay estimated nucleated cell counts. Some clones are missing from TCRdb's copy, which holds only in-frame ones; the method was immunoSEQ multiplex PCR. V and J calls and clone size follow that table, whereas D and trimming were derived from the DNA. The sample carries 300,000 or so clones, approximately 86% recorded once. Participants spanned ages about 18 to 90 years and resided in about two dozen US areas. Each participant's cohort was designated according to participant-reported clinical history. CDR1 SGHTA and CDR2 FQGNSA come from the germline V gene. CDR3 length: 17 amino acids. Trimming took 2 bases from V and 0 from J, leaving 14 bases between them.

Sequenced material: PBMCs or T cells enriched from blood (not recorded which). The chain recombines TRBV7-2 with TRBJ1-5; the D is unclear. The receptor comes from a woman aged 40 to 49 with acute COVID-19. The DNA for the CDR3 is TGTGCCAGCAGCTTAACCGACAAATTCAATAGCAATCAGCCCCAGCATTTT. Encoded protein: CASSLTDKFNSNQPQHF.